This T cell receptor (beta chain) was recorded in a study of monozygotic twins with inflammatory bowel disease. Eight distinct reactions (per sample) were used to make the cDNA. One entry per CDR3 protein, without DNA, is what TCRdb gives after re-calling the 5' RACE reads. The sample's table shows 300,000 to 400,000 distinct CDR3 sequences. General observations from the study: Repertoires of patients may have been made more variable by differing immunosuppressive treatments. Healthy co-twins exceeded IBD patients in TCRbeta diversity as measured by inverse Simpson. Especially where disease activity was present, IBD patients had fewer clonotypes in common with others than healthy twins did.

With respect to this clonotype: Its antigen remains unknown.

Germline V CDR1 and CDR2: KGHSH, LQKENI. CDR3 length: 15 residues. The chain employs TRBV18 and TRBJ1-1; checking the TCRdb D call of TRBD1 is not possible without DNA. The TCR originated in a human donor with ulcerative colitis or Crohn's disease, or a healthy co-twin of an affected twin (not recorded which). The sequenced sample consisted of blood. The CDR3 is CASSPQGGGNTEAFF.